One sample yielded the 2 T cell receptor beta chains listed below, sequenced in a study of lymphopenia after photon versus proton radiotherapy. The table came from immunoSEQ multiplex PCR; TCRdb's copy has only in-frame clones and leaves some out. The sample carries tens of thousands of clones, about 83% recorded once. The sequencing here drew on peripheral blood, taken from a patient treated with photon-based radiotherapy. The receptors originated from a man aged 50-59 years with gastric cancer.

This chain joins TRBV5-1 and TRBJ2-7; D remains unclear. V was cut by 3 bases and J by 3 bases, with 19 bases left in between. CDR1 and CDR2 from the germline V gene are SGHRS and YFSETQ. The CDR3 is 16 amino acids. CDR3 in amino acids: CASSSPDGDIGYEQYF. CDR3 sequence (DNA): TGCGCCAGCAGCTCGCCCGACGGTGATATTGGCTACGAGCAGTACTTC.

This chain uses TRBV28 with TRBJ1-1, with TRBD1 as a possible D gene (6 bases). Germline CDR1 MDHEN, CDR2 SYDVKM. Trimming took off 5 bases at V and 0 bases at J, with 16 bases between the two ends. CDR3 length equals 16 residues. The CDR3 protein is CASSATGFPMNTEAFF. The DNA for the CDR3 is TGTGCCAGCAGTGCTACAGGGTTTCCCATGAACACTGAAGCTTTCTTT.